Below, 15 T cell receptor beta chains from the same sample are listed, as sequenced in a study of shared clonotypes between healthy human individuals. Produced via immunoSEQ multiplex PCR; TCRdb's table is partial and in-frame only. The repertoire has under 200,000 clones, about 93% of them found once; the top ten carry about 0.067%. Source material: naive CD4+ T cells sorted from blood. Regarding subset: CD45RA+ positively selected. These TCRs come from a woman aged 25 to 39 in good health.

This sequence joins TRBV5-4 and TRBJ2-1, with D unclear. Trimming left V 1 base short and J 0 bases short, with 8 bases between. The CDR3 runs to 15 residues. The V gene's germline CDR1 is SGHNT and CDR2 YYREEE (reference sequence). The CDR3 sequence is CASSLRVISYNEQFF. The CDR3 DNA reads TGTGCCAGCAGCTTGCGCGTTATCTCCTACAATGAGCAGTTCTTC.

This clone was observed once. This sequence joins TRBV11-2 and TRBJ2-6; 10 positions match TRBD1. CDR3 length: 19 amino acids. The junction had 8 bases not matched to a gene; V was cut back by 2 bases and J by 1 base. The germline V gene encodes CDR1 SGHAT and CDR2 FQNNGV. The CDR3 region has the DNA TGTGCCAGCAGCTTAAAGACAGGGGGCGCGTCGTCTGGGGCCAACGTCCTGACTTTC. This codes for CASSLKTGGASSGANVLTF.

The genes are TRBV6-1 and TRBJ2-7; 7 nucleotides match TRBD1. This CDR3 comprises 14 residues. J gave up 4 bases and V 4 bases, and 7 bases lay outside the gene matches. CDR1 is MNHNS, CDR2 SASEGT, per germline. CDR3 sequence (DNA): TGTGCCAGCAGTGTTGGGACAGCTTATTACGAGCAGTACTTC. Amino acids: CASSVGTAYYEQYF.

J is TRBJ2-7 and V is TRBV28, with D perhaps TRBD2 (7 bases). This CDR3 comprises 14 residues. V lost 3 bases and J lost 2, with 11 bases in between. Germline lookup yields CDR1 MDHEN and CDR2 SYDVKM. The CDR3 sequence is CASSFGGQAYEQYF. CDR3 nucleotide sequence: TGTGCCAGCAGTTTCGGGGGGCAGGCCTACGAGCAGTACTTC. Filled out from reference TRBV28 and TRBJ2-7, the complete variable domain reads DVKVTQSSRYLVKRTGEKVFLECVQDMDHENMFWYRQDPGLGLRLIYFSYDVKMKEKGDIPEGYSVSREKKERFSLILESASTNQTSMYLCASSFGGQAYEQYFGPGTRLTVT.

With regard to this clone: Other DNA sequences in this sample translate to the same CDR3. The CDR3 DNA follows: TGTGCCTGGAGTGTTGCTAATGAGCAGTTCTTC. It translates to CAWSVANEQFF. This chain links TRBV30 with TRBJ2-1; unclear D gene. CDR3 length equals 11 residues. V was cut by 0 bases and J by 7 bases, with 4 bases left in between. CDR1 GTSNPN and CDR2 SVGIG come from the germline V gene (reference sequence).

The table lists this clone with a count of one. This rearrangement joins TRBV4-1 to TRBJ2-7; D ambiguous. The germline CDR1 and CDR2 sequences are MGHRA and YSYEKL. This CDR3 has 14 amino acids. Trimming cost V 0 bases and J 4 bases, with 10 bases left between them. CDR3 sequence reads: CASSQDRRIYEQYF. As DNA, the CDR3 is TGCGCCAGCAGCCAAGATAGAAGGATTTACGAGCAGTACTTC.

The chain carries TRBV5-1 and TRBJ1-2; D is unresolved. The CDR3 spans 14 residues. The V end was cut by 7 bases, the J end by 4 bases, with 17 bases between. Germline CDR1 is SGHRS and CDR2 is YFSETQ. CDR3 sequence: CASRAGDYGYGYTF. CDR3 bases: TGCGCCAGCCGCGCAGGAGACTATGGCTATGGCTACACCTTC. The variable domain in full, with the rest retrieved from reference TRBV5-1 and TRBJ1-2, is KAGVTQTPRYLIKTRGQQVTLSCSPISGHRSVSWYQQTPGQGLQFLFEYFSETQRNKGNFPGRFSGRQFSNSRSEMNVSTLELGDSALYLCASRAGDYGYGYTFGSGTRLTVV.

The chain employs TRBV6-1 and TRBJ2-5; D not resolved. The tail of the sequence fits TRBJ2-7 better, so the J call may be wrong. The CDR3 runs 14 residues. Germline CDR1 is MNHNS and CDR2 is SASEGT. CDR3 DNA sequence: TGTGCCAGCAGTGACCCGCTAGGGCTCCACGAGCAGTACTTC. Protein product: CASSDPLGLHEQYF.

The chain uses TRBV18 and TRBJ1-4; 9 bases fit TRBD1. CDR1 KGHSH and CDR2 LQKENI come from the germline V gene. Trimming took 4 bases from V and 3 from J; bases not matched to a gene: 6. CDR3 length: 16 residues. The DNA for the CDR3 is TGTGCCAGCTCACAATCACAGGGGGCATCTAATGAAAAACTGTTTTTT. Encoded protein: CASSQSQGASNEKLFF.

The V call is TRBV18, the J call TRBJ1-5; D call uncertain. The CDR3 extends over 14 amino acids. Trimming pared 6 bases from V and 2 bases from J, leaving 11 bases between. Per the germline V gene, CDR1 is KGHSH and CDR2 is LQKENI. CDR3 loop: CASSQGRGNQPQHF. The CDR3 region has the DNA TGTGCCAGCTCTCAAGGACGGGGCAATCAGCCCCAGCATTTT.

This sequence joins TRBV10-2 and TRBJ2-1; D is unresolved. The CDR3 runs to 11 residues. CDR1 is WSHSY and CDR2 is SAAADI in the germline V gene. With 4 bases removed from V and 6 bases from J, the gap between germline ends came to 4 bases. In DNA, the CDR3 is TGCGCCAGCAGTGCACTCAATGAGCAGTTCTTC. Residues: CASSALNEQFF.

The V call is TRBV18, the J call TRBJ2-5; a weak D match, TRBD2 (6 bases). The CDR3 contains 17 residues. The V and J ends lost 0 bases and 2 bases respectively, with 16 bases between them. Germline lookup yields CDR1 KGHSH and CDR2 LQKENI. In DNA form, the CDR3 reads TGTGCCAGCTCACCACCGCTCGGGAGTGCTAGGCAAGAGACCCAGTACTTC. It translates to CASSPPLGSARQETQYF.

The chain uses TRBV27 and TRBJ1-5; TRBD1 might be the D (5 bases). CDR3 size: 15 residues. Deletions cut 6 bases from V and 7 bases from J, with 19 bases between. Germline V lookup: CDR1 MNHEY, CDR2 SMNVEV (reference sequence). The chain's CDR3 is CASRTLRGGFQPQHF. The CDR3 DNA reads as TGTGCCAGCAGAACGTTGCGGGGGGGATTCCAGCCCCAGCATTTT.

J is TRBJ2-7 and V is TRBV28; TRBD1 aligns across 7 bases. J gave up 4 bases and V 6 bases, and 9 bases lay outside the gene matches. CDR3 length: 14 residues. Germline V gives CDR1 MDHEN, CDR2 SYDVKM. The CDR3 DNA reads as TGTGCCAGCAGAAACAGGGGAGAAGTGTACGAGCAGTACTTC. Encoded protein: CASRNRGEVYEQYF.

V gene TRBV27 combines with J gene TRBJ2-7; D might be TRBD2 (5 bases). This CDR3 has 13 residues. Germline V gene lookup returns CDR1 MNHEY and CDR2 SMNVEV (reference sequence). V lost 8 bases and J 0 bases, leaving 11 bases between the germline ends. CDR3 in amino acids: CASGRVPSYEQYF. CDR3 in DNA: TGTGCCAGCGGGCGGGTTCCCTCCTACGAGCAGTACTTC.